Below, one T cell receptor beta chain is given with its context. The entry originates in a study of OX40 agonist ivuxolimab in advanced cancers. In the study overall: An anti-OX40 (CD134) antibody with agonistic activity, ivuxolimab, was administered to patients.

The CDR3 is made up of 12 amino acids. CDR1 is SGHDT and CDR2 is YYEEEE in the germline V gene. After removal of 6 bases from V and 7 bases from J, the junction contained 4 bases not matched to a gene. Some clones are missing from TCRdb's copy, which holds only in-frame ones; the method was immunoSEQ multiplex PCR. Of tens of thousands of clones listed, more than 75% are singletons. The TCR originated in an adult with an advanced solid tumor such as melanoma, head and neck, liver or kidney cancer. This chain uses TRBV5-6 with TRBJ1-3; TRBD1 matches at 7 bases. The source was CD4+ or CD8+ T cells sorted from blood, collected in a trial of the OX40 agonist ivuxolimab. CDR3 bases: TGTGCCAGCACCTCGACAGGGAACACCATATATTTT. Residues: CASTSTGNTIYF.